The 10 T cell receptor beta chains below come from one sample, sequenced in a study of OX40 agonist ivuxolimab in advanced cancers. The protocol was immunoSEQ multiplex PCR, while the TCRdb copy is restricted to in-frame clones and leaves out a portion. The table lists roughly 75,000 clones, over 85% of them singletons. The material was CD4+ or CD8+ T cells sorted from blood, obtained in a trial of the OX40 agonist ivuxolimab. The receptors derive from an adult with an advanced solid tumor such as melanoma, head and neck, liver or kidney cancer.

Written as DNA, the CDR3 is TGCGCCAGCAGCCAAGCCGACAGGGTTAATGAAAAACTGTTTTTT. It encodes CASSQADRVNEKLFF. The J gene is TRBJ1-4, the V gene TRBV4-1; 7 bases map to TRBD1. Unmatched junction bases numbered 3, after V lost 1 base and J lost 4 bases. CDR3 length: 15 amino acids. CDR1 is MGHRA, CDR2 YSYEKL, per germline.

The sample holds a few counts of this clone. The chain links TRBV5-1 to TRBJ1-1; D is ambiguous. With 0 bases removed from V and 5 bases from J, the gap between germline ends came to 11 bases. The CDR3 totals 14 residues. From germline, CDR1 is SGHRS and CDR2 YFSETQ. CDR3 amino acids: CASSLEGRGTEAFF. The CDR3 DNA reads TGCGCCAGCAGCTTGGAGGGTCGGGGAACTGAAGCTTTCTTT.

The chain joins TRBV6-6 to TRBJ2-3, with unresolved D. Trimming pared 4 bases from V and 2 bases from J, leaving 4 bases between. Germline CDR1 and CDR2: MNHNY and SVGAGI (reference sequence). The CDR3 covers 12 residues. CDR3 residues: CASSWTTDTQYF. Here the CDR3 DNA reads TGTGCCAGCAGTTGGACCACAGATACGCAGTATTTT.

The chain joins TRBV14 to TRBJ2-7, with D unclear. This CDR3 is built from 16 residues. The V gene lost 0 bases and the J gene lost 3 bases, with 15 bases spanning the gap. The germline CDR1 and CDR2 sequences are SGHDN and FVKESK. The CDR3 coding sequence is TGTGCCAGCAGCCAAGATCTGGCAGGTACGGGCTACGAGCAGTACTTC. Translation gives CASSQDLAGTGYEQYF. Based on the CDR3 plus reference TRBV14 and TRBJ2-7, the full variable domain is EAGVTQFPSHSVIEKGQTVTLRCDPISGHDNLYWYRRVMGKEIKFLLHFVKESKQDESGMPNNRFLAERTGGTYSTLKVQPAELEDSGVYFCASSQDLAGTGYEQYFGPGTRLTVT.

The J gene is TRBJ1-1, the V gene TRBV7-8, with 10 bases fitting TRBD1. Germline V lookup: CDR1 SGHVS, CDR2 FQNEAQ. The CDR3 has 14 residues. Trimming took 1 base from V and 6 from J; bases not matched to a gene: 2. Here the CDR3 reads CASSLGQGASEAFF. CDR3 sequence (DNA): TGTGCCAGCAGCTTAGGACAGGGGGCGTCTGAAGCTTTCTTT.

This clone was observed a few times. The rearrangement uses TRBV5-1 and TRBJ2-2, with TRBD1 matching over 9 bases. The V and J ends lost 1 base and 3 bases, in that order; junction bases with no gene match: 4. The CDR3 spans 16 residues. CDR1 and CDR2 (germline): SGHRS, YFSETQ. The CDR3 nucleotides read TGCGCCAGCAGCTTGACGGGACAGGGAGACACCGGGGAGCTGTTTTTT. Protein sequence: CASSLTGQGDTGELFF.

The J gene is TRBJ2-5, the V gene TRBV12-5, with D tentatively TRBD2 (5 bases). The germline V gene encodes CDR1 LGHNT and CDR2 FRNRAP. V lost 1 base to trimming and J lost 5 bases, with 8 bases between them. This CDR3 has 13 residues. CDR3 bases: TGTGCTAGTGGTTTGGGGGGAGAGGAGACCCAGTACTTC. It encodes CASGLGGEETQYF.

The rearrangement links TRBV19 to TRBJ2-7; 9 bases fit TRBD1. The CDR3 contains 15 residues. Unmatched junction bases numbered 11, after V lost 5 bases and J lost 6 bases. Germline CDR1 LNHDA, CDR2 SQIVND (reference sequence). The DNA of the CDR3 is TGTGCCAGTAGTGGCACAGGGGGCGTTTGGGGCGAGCAGTACTTC. As protein: CASSGTGGVWGEQYF.

The V gene is TRBV4-1, the J gene TRBJ2-3, with a possible D match to TRBD1 (5 bases). The V and J ends lost 1 base and 0 bases respectively, with 14 bases between them. Looked up from germline, CDR1 is MGHRA and CDR2 is YSYEKL. This CDR3 has 17 residues. This CDR3 reads CASSQGLDSLSTDTQYF. The CDR3 DNA reads as TGCGCCAGCAGCCAAGGGCTCGACAGTCTCAGCACAGATACGCAGTATTTT.

The gene calls are TRBV27 and TRBJ2-6; D is undetermined. Trimming left V 7 bases short and J 0 bases short, with 7 bases between. This CDR3 has 14 amino acids. From germline, CDR1 is MNHEY and CDR2 SMNVEV (reference sequence). CDR3 sequence: CASTLLSGANVLTF. The CDR3 DNA reads as TGTGCCAGCACCCTTCTCTCTGGGGCCAACGTCCTGACTTTC.